This T cell receptor beta chain was captured in a study of OX40 agonist ivuxolimab in advanced cancers. Overall study results and limits: Also present in some nonresponders was a low level of normalized T-cell clonal expansion. The average count of expanded clones was higher among CD8+ T cells than among CD4+.

Notes on this clone: Its antigen remains unidentified.

V was shortened by 0 bases and J by 3 bases, with 15 bases between the two germline ends. Germline V lookup: CDR1 SGHAT, CDR2 FQNNGV. The CDR3 length is 16 residues. Sequencing was performed with immunoSEQ multiplex PCR; in TCRdb, only in-frame clones are kept and a portion is missing. The table shows about 43,000 clones, with about 87% occurring only once. This TCR was recovered from an adult with an advanced solid tumor such as melanoma, head and neck, liver or kidney cancer. Source: CD4+ or CD8+ T cells sorted from blood, taken in a trial of the OX40 agonist ivuxolimab. The chain combines TRBV11-2 with TRBJ2-7; D may be TRBD1 (6 bases). The CDR3 sequence is CASSLDSITGYYEQYF. The CDR3 nucleotides read TGTGCCAGCAGCTTAGATTCCATAACAGGGTACTACGAGCAGTACTTC.